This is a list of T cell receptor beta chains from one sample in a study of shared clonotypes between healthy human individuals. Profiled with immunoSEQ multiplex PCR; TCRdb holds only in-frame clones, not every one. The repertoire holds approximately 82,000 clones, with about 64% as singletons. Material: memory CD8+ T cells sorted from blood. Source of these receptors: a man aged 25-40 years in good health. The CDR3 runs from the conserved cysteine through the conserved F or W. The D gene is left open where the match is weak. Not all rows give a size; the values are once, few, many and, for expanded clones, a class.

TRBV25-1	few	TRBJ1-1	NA	CASSGLNTEAFF	TGTGCCAGCAGTGGGTTAAACACTGAAGCTTTCTTT
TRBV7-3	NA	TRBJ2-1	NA	CASSKTLTTYNEQFF	TGTGCCAGCAGCAAGACATTGACAACCTACAATGAGCAGTTCTTC
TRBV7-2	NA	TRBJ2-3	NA	CASSGVREYF	TGTGCCAGCAGCGGGGTTCGTGAATATTTT
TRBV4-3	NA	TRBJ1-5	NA	CASSQSLSSGEPQHF	TGCGCCAGCAGCCAAAGCCTGTCCAGCGGGGAGCCCCAGCATTTT
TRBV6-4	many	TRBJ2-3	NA	CASSEGRDTDTQYF	TGTGCCAGCAGTGAGGGACGGGACACAGATACGCAGTATTTT
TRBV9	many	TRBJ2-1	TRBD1	CASSGRIPGQGFSNEQFF	TGTGCCAGCAGCGGAAGAATTCCGGGACAGGGGTTTTCCAATGAGCAGTTCTTC
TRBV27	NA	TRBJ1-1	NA	CASSLSGAMNTEAFF	TGTGCCAGCAGTTTATCAGGGGCGATGAACACTGAAGCTTTCTTT
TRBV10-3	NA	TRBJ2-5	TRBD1	CAISEDRGQETQYF	TGTGCCATCAGTGAAGACAGGGGCCAAGAGACCCAGTACTTC
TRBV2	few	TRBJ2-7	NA	CASSPRLGADEQYF	TGTGCCAGCAGTCCCCGGTTAGGTGCGGACGAGCAGTACTTC
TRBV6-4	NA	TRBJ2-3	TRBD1	CASSETGGSDTQYF	TGTGCCAGCAGCGAGACAGGGGGGTCAGATACGCAGTATTTT
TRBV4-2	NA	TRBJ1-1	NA	CASSPGSWTEAFF	TGTGCCAGCAGCCCAGGTTCTTGGACTGAAGCTTTCTTT
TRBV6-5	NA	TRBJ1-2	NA	CALRALDYGYTF	TGTGCCCTAAGGGCCCTGGACTATGGCTACACCTTC
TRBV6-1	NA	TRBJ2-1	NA	CASSSSSYNEQFF	TGTGCCAGCAGTTCTAGCTCCTACAATGAGCAGTTCTTC
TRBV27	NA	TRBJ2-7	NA	CASSFSAAYEQYF	TGTGCCAGCAGTTTTAGCGCGGCTTACGAGCAGTACTTC
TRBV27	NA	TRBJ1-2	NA	CASSLLSGAGHYGYTF	TGTGCCAGCAGTTTACTGTCGGGAGCAGGGCACTATGGCTACACCTTC
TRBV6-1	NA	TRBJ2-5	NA	CASRAPSGTQYF	TGTGCCAGCAGGGCCCCGTCAGGGACCCAGTACTTC
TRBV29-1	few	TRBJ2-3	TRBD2	CSVVLAGEITDTQYF	TGCAGCGTTGTATTGGCGGGAGAGATCACAGATACGCAGTATTTT
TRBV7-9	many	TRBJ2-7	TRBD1	CAIQRTGVTEQYF	TGTGCCATCCAGAGGACAGGGGTTACCGAGCAGTACTTC
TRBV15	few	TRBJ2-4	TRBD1	CAPRDSKVAKNIQYF	TGTGCCCCCAGGGACAGCAAGGTAGCCAAAAACATTCAGTACTTC
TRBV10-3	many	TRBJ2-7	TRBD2	CAISEAAGGYEQYF	TGTGCCATCAGTGAGGCAGCGGGAGGTTACGAGCAGTACTTC
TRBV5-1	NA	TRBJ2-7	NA	CASSHSSGTLGYEQYF	TGCGCCAGCAGCCACTCCTCCGGGACGCTGGGTTACGAGCAGTACTTC
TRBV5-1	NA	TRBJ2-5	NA	CASSPRTGSETQYF	TGCGCCAGCAGCCCACGGACGGGGAGCGAGACCCAGTACTTC
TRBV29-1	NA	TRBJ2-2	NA	CSVTGNSVGGELFF	TGCAGCGTTACAGGGAATAGCGTTGGCGGGGAGCTGTTTTTT
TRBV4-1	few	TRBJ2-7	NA	CASSQDALAGRSSYEQYF	TGCGCCAGCAGCCAAGATGCCCTAGCCGGGCGAAGCTCCTACGAGCAGTACTTC
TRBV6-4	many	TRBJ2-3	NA	CASSSEGATDTQYF	TGTGCCAGCAGTTCGGAAGGGGCCACAGATACGCAGTATTTT
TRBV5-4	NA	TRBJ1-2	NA	CASSLPDTNYGYTF	TGTGCCAGCAGCTTGCCTGATACAAACTATGGCTACACCTTC
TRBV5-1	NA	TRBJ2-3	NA	CASSPGTPRDTQYF	TGCGCCAGCAGCCCGGGGACCCCTCGAGATACGCAGTATTTT
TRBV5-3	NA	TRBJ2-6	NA	CARCGEQSRANVLTF	TGTGCCAGATGCGGTGAACAAAGTCGGGCCAACGTCCTGACTTTC
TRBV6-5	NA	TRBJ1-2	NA	CASSFGGLYGYTF	TGTGCCAGCAGCTTTGGGGGGTTATATGGCTACACCTTC
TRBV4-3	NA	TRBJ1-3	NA	CASSQRASISGNTIYF	TGCGCCAGCAGCCAGCGGGCCTCAATCTCTGGAAACACCATATATTTT
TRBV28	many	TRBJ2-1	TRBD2	CASINRLGLAGGEQFF	TGTGCCAGCATTAATCGATTGGGGCTAGCGGGTGGTGAGCAGTTCTTC
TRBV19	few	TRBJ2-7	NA	CASSSPNYEQYF	TGTGCCAGTAGCTCCCCGAACTACGAGCAGTACTTC
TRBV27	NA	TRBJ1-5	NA	CASSYHFGAGDNQPQHF	TGTGCCAGCAGTTACCACTTTGGAGCAGGCGACAATCAGCCCCAGCATTTT
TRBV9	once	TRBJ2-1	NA	CASSVQDSLNEQFF	TGTGCCAGCAGCGTTCAGGACAGTCTCAATGAGCAGTTCTTC
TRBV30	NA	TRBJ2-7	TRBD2	CAWSVVAGAYEQYF	TGTGCCTGGAGTGTAGTGGCGGGAGCTTACGAGCAGTACTTC
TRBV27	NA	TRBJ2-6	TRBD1	CASHTGDVSGANVLTF	TGTGCCAGTCATACAGGGGATGTTTCTGGGGCCAACGTCCTGACTTTC
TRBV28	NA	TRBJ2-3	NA	CASGAWDTQYF	TGTGCCAGCGGAGCTTGGGATACGCAGTATTTT
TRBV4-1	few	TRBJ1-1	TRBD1	CASSQALGSRGMNTEAFF	TGCGCCAGCAGCCAAGCCCTAGGGTCCAGGGGGATGAACACTGAAGCTTTCTTT
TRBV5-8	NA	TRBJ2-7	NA	CASSLAVNEQYF	TGTGCCAGCAGCTTGGCGGTTAACGAGCAGTACTTC
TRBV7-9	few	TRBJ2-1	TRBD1	CASSPWTGYNEQFF	TGTGCCAGCAGCCCATGGACAGGCTACAATGAGCAGTTCTTC
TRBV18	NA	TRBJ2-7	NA	CASSPGDSYEQYF	TGTGCCAGCTCACCGGGAGACTCCTACGAGCAGTACTTC
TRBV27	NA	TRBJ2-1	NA	CASSLGGPNEQFF	TGTGCCAGCAGTTTAGGCGGTCCCAATGAGCAGTTCTTC
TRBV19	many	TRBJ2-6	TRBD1	CASSKGDRDDSGANVLTF	TGTGCCAGTAGTAAAGGGGACAGGGATGACTCTGGGGCCAACGTCCTGACTTTC
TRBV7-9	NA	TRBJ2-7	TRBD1	CASSPRTGGLVGEQYF	TGTGCCAGCAGCCCCAGGACAGGGGGCCTAGTGGGGGAGCAGTACTTC